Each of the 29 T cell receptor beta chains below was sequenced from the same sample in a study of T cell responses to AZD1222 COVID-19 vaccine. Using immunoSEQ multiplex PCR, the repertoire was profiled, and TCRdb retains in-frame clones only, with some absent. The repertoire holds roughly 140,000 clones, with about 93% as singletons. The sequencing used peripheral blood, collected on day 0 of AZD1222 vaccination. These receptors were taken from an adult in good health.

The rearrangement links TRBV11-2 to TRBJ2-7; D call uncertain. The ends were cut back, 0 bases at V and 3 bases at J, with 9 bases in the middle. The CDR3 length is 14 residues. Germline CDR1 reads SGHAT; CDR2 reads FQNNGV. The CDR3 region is CASSLERGIYEQYF. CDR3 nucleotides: TGTGCCAGCAGCTTAGAACGAGGAATCTACGAGCAGTACTTC.

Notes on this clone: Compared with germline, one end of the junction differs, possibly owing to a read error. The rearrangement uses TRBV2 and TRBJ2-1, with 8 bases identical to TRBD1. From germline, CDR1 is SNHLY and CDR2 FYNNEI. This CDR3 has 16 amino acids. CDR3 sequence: CASTEAGTGSYNEQFF. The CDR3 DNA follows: TGTGCCAGCACTGAAGCCGGGACAGGAAGTTACAATGAGCAGTTCTTC.

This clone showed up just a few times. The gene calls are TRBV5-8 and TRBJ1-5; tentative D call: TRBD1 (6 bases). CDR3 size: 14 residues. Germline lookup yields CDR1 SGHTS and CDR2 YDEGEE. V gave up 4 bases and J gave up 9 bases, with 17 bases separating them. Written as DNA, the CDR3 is TGTGCCAGCAGCGGGGACATGTCCACTTGGCCCCAGCATTTT. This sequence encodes CASSGDMSTWPQHF.

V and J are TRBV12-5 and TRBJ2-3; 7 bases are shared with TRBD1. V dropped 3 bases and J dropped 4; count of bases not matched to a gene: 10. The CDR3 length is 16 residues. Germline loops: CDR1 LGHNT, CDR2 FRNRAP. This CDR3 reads CASGLDGWDSPDTQYF. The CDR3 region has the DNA TGTGCTAGTGGTTTAGACGGGTGGGACAGCCCAGATACGCAGTATTTT.

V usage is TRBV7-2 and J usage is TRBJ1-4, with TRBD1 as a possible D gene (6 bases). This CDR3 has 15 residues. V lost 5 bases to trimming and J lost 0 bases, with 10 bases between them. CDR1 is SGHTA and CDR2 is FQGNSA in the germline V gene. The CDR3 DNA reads TGTGCCAGCAGCGTGCACAGGGCAACTAATGAAAAACTGTTTTTT. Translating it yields CASSVHRATNEKLFF.

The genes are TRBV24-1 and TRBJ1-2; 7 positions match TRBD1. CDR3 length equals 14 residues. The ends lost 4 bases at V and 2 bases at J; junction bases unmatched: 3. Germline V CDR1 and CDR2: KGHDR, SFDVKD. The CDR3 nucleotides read TGTGCCACCAGTGACCTGGGACAGAACTATGGCTACACCTTC. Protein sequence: CATSDLGQNYGYTF.

CDR3 sequence (DNA): TGTGCAAGTCGCCTTGTCCGGCCGCTAACTAATGAAAAACTGTTTTTT. It translates to CASRLVRPLTNEKLFF. The chain links TRBV12-2 to TRBJ1-4. TRBV12-2 counts as a pseudogene. The CDR3 extends over 16 amino acids.

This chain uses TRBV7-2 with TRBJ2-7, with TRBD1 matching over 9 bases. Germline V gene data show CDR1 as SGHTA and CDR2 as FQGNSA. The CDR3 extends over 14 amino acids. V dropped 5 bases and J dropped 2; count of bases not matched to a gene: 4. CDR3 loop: CASSPGQGPYEQYF. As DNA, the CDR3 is TGTGCCAGCAGCCCGGGACAGGGTCCCTACGAGCAGTACTTC.

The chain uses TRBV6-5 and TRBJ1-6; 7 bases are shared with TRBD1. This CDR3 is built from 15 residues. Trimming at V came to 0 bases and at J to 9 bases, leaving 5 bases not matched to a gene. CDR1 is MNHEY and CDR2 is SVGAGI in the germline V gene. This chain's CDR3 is CASSYSNRGSSPLHF. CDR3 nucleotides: TGTGCCAGCAGTTACTCGAACAGGGGTAGTTCACCCCTCCACTTT.

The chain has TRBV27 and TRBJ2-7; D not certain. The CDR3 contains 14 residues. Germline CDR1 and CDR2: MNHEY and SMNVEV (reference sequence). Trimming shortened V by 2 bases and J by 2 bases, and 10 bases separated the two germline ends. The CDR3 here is CASSLREKAYEQYF. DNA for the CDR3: TGTGCCAGCAGTTTACGAGAGAAAGCCTACGAGCAGTACTTC.

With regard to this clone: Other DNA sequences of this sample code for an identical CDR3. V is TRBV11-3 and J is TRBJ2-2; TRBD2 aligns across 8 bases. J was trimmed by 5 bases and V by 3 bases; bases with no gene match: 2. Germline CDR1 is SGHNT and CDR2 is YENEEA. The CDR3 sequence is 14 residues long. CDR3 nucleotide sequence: TGTGCCAGCAGCTTGGCGGGAGGAACCGGGGAGCTGTTTTTT. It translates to CASSLAGGTGELFF.

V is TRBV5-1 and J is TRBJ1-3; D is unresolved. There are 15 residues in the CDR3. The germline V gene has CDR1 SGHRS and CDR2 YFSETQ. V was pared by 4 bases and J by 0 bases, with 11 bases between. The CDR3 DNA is TGCGCCAGCAGCCTCCACGGGGACTCTGGAAACACCATATATTTT. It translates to CASSLHGDSGNTIYF. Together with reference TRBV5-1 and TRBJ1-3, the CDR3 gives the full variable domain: KAGVTQTPRYLIKTRGQQVTLSCSPISGHRSVSWYQQTPGQGLQFLFEYFSETQRNKGNFPGRFSGRQFSNSRSEMNVSTLELGDSALYLCASSLHGDSGNTIYFGEGSWLTVV.

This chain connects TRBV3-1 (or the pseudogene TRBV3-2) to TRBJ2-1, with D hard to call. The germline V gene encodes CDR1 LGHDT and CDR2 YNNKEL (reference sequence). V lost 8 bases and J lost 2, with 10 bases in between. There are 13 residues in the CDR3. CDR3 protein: CASGSFTYNEQFF. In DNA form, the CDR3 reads TGTGCCAGCGGTAGTTTCACCTACAATGAGCAGTTCTTC.

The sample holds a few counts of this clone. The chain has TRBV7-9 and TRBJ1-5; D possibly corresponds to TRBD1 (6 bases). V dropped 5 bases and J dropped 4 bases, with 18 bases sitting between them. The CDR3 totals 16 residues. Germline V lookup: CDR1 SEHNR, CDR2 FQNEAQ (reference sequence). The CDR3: CASSPGGGQANQPQHF. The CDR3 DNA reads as TGTGCCAGCAGCCCCGGTGGGGGGCAAGCTAATCAGCCCCAGCATTTT.

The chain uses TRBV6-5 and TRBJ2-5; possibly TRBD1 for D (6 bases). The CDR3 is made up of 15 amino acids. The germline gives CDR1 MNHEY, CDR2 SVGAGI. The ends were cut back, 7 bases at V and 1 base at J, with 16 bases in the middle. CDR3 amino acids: CASTLNFRGQETQYF. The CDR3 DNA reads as TGTGCCAGCACCCTAAACTTCAGGGGCCAAGAGACCCAGTACTTC.

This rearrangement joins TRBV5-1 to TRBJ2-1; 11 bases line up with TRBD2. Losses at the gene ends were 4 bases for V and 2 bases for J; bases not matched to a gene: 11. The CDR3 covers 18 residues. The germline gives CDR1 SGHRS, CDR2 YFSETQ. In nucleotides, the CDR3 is TGCGCCAGCAGCCCGGCGGGTAGCGGGGGGGGAGCCTACAATGAGCAGTTCTTC. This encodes CASSPAGSGGGAYNEQFF.

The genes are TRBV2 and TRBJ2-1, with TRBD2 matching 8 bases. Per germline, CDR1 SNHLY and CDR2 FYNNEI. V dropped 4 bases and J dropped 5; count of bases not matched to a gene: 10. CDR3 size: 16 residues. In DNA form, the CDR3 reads TGTGCCAGCAGTGCCTTCGCGGGAGGCCTCAACAATGAGCAGTTCTTC. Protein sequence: CASSAFAGGLNNEQFF.

CDR3 DNA sequence: TGTGCCAGTAAAGTGACAGGCAATCAGCCCCAGCATTTT. As protein: CASKVTGNQPQHF. This chain connects TRBV19 to TRBJ1-5, with a weak D call TRBD1 (5 bases). The CDR3 extends over 13 amino acids. V lost 7 bases and J lost 2, with 9 bases in between. CDR1 LNHDA and CDR2 SQIVND come from the germline V gene (reference sequence).

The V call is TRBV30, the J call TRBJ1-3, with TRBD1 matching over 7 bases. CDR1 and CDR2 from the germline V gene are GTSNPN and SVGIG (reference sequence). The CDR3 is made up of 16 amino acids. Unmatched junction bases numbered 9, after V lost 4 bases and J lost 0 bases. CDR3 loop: CAWKGQFLGSGNTIYF. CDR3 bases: TGTGCCTGGAAGGGACAGTTTCTGGGCTCTGGAAACACCATATATTTT.

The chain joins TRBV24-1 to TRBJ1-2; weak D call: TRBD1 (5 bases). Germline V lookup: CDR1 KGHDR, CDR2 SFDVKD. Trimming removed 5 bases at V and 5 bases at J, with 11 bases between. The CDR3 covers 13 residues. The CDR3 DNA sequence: TGTGCCACCAGTGCGGGGACGACATATGGCTACACCTTC. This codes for CATSAGTTYGYTF.

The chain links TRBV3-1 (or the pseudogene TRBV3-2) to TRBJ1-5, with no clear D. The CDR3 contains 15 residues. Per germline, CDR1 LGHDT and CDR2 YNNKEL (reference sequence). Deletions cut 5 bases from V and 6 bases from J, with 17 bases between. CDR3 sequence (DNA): TGTGCCAGCAGCACTTTTTTTCCCAACGGTCAGCCCCAGCATTTT. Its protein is CASSTFFPNGQPQHF.

As DNA, the CDR3 is TGTGCCAGCAGCCAGTACGGCCCTGGAAACACCATATATTTT. Protein sequence: CASSQYGPGNTIYF. The chain joins TRBV3-1 (or the pseudogene TRBV3-2) to TRBJ1-3; no reliable D call. V lost 3 bases and J 2 bases, leaving 8 bases between the germline ends. Germline-derived CDR1 and CDR2 are LGHDT and YNNKEL (reference sequence). The CDR3 has 14 amino acids.

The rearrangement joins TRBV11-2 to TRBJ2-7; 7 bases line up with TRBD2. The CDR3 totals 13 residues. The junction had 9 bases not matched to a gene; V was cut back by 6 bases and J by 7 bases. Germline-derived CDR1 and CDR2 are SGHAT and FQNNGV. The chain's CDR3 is CASSIVRAGEQYF. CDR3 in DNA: TGTGCCAGCAGTATCGTCCGAGCGGGGGAGCAGTACTTC.

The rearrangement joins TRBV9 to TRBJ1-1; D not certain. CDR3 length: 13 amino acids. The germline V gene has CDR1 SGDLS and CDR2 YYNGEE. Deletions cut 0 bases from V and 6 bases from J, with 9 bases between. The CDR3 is CASSVEVWAEAFF. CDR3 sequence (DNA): TGTGCCAGCAGCGTAGAGGTTTGGGCTGAAGCTTTCTTT.

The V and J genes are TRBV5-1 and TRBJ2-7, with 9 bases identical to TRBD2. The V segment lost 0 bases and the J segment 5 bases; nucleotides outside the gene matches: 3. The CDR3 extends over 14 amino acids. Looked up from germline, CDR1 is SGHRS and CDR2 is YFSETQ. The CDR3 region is CASSLGTSVHEQYF. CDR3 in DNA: TGCGCCAGCAGCTTGGGGACTAGCGTTCACGAGCAGTACTTC.

The CDR3 spells CASSWGAGAVGYEQYF. The CDR3 nucleotides are TGTGCCAGCAGCTGGGGGGCGGGAGCTGTCGGCTACGAGCAGTACTTC. The rearrangement joins TRBV5-5 to TRBJ2-7, with TRBD2 as a possible D gene (7 bases). This CDR3 comprises 16 residues. Germline V CDR1 and CDR2: SGHKS, YYEKEE (reference sequence). Trimming cost V 3 bases and J 3 bases, with 19 bases left between them.

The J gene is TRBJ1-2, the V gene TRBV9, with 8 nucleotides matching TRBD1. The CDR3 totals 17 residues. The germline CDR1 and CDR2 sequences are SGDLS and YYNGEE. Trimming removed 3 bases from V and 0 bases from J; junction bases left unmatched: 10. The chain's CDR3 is CASSEDSRGPPNYGYTF. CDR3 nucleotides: TGTGCCAGCAGCGAGGACTCCAGGGGGCCCCCTAACTATGGCTACACCTTC.

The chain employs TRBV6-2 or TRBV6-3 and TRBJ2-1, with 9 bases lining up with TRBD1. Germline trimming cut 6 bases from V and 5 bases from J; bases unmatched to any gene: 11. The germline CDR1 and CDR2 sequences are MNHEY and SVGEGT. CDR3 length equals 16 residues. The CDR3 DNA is TGTGCCAGCAGCTCAGGGACAGGGAGTGGGGACAATGAGCAGTTCTTC. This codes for CASSSGTGSGDNEQFF.

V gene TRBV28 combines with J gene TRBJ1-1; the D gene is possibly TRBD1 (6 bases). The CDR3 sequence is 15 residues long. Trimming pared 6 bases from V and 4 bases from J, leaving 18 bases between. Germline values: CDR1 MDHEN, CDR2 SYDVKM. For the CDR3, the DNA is TGTGCCAGCAGCCCTCGTCTTGGGGGGCGCACTGAAGCTTTCTTT. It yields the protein CASSPRLGGRTEAFF.